A single sample is the source of the 7 T cell receptor beta chains below, sequenced in a study of blood T cell repertoires in COVID-19 (TCRdb year 2020). Library preparation used the immunoSEQ multiplex PCR assay. TCRdb took over this immuneACCESS table, retaining in-frame rearrangements with V and J assigned. Such tables are incomplete; in checked studies, under half of the missing clones stem from an unresolved V gene, and the remainder is unexplained. For this sample there are about 270,000 clones; approximately 90% appear just once. About 2.3% of the sample rests with the top ten. Sequencing used PBMCs or T cells enriched from blood (not recorded which). The receptors were gathered from a woman aged 40 to 50 with acute COVID-19.

The rearrangement links TRBV7-2 to TRBJ1-5, with D maybe TRBD1 (6 bases). The germline CDR1 and CDR2 sequences are SGHTA and FQGNSA. This CDR3 has 15 residues. The germline V and J ends were trimmed by 4 bases and 11 bases, with 21 bases remaining between them. CDR3 in DNA: TGTGCCAGCAGCTCCGGACAGCCAGGGGAAAAGGCCCAGCATTTT. It is translated as CASSSGQPGEKAQHF.

The CDR3 DNA sequence: TGTGCCAGCAGCTCCCCCCAGTGGAGGGAATACGAGCAGTACTTC. Translation gives CASSSPQWREYEQYF. The chain couples TRBV6-2 or TRBV6-3 to TRBJ2-7; perhaps TRBD2 as D (6 bases). Per the germline V gene, CDR1 is MNHEY and CDR2 is SVGEGT. The CDR3 is 15 amino acids. V lost 6 bases to trimming and J lost 4 bases, with 19 bases between them.

V gene TRBV4-1 combines with J gene TRBJ2-7; 9 bases fit TRBD2. This CDR3 is built from 15 residues. Unmatched junction bases numbered 5, after V lost 1 base and J lost 4 bases. Germline CDR1 reads MGHRA; CDR2 reads YSYEKL. DNA of the CDR3: TGCGCCAGCAGCCAAGGGAATAGCGGGAGTTACGAGCAGTACTTC. This translates into CASSQGNSGSYEQYF.

The CDR3 is CASSTTPTTNEKLFF. The CDR3 bases are TGTGCCAGCAGCACCACACCGACAACTAATGAAAAACTGTTTTTT. V gene TRBV5-5 combines with J gene TRBJ1-4; D not certain. From germline, CDR1 is SGHKS and CDR2 YYEKEE (reference sequence). Trimming took 4 bases from V and 0 from J, leaving 10 bases between them. The CDR3 has 15 amino acids.

This chain uses TRBV30 with TRBJ1-3; D remains ambiguous. The CDR3 is made up of 14 amino acids. Trimming removed 2 bases from V and 1 base from J, with 9 bases in between. The germline gives CDR1 GTSNPN, CDR2 SVGIG (reference sequence). The chain's CDR3 is CAWSFGDSGNTIYF. The CDR3 DNA reads TGTGCCTGGAGTTTCGGGGATTCTGGAAACACCATATATTTT.

J is TRBJ2-3 and V is TRBV2, with D uncertain. Germline-derived CDR1 and CDR2 are SNHLY and FYNNEI. This CDR3 contains 15 residues. Trimming left V 8 bases short and J 5 bases short, with 20 bases between. The CDR3 spells CASVRLSVRGDTQYF. CDR3 DNA sequence: TGTGCCAGCGTACGCCTTTCGGTTCGCGGAGATACGCAGTATTTT.

The rearrangement links TRBV19 to TRBJ1-3; 10 bases map to TRBD1. CDR1 and CDR2 from the germline V gene are LNHDA and SQIVND (reference sequence). The CDR3 length is 16 residues. The junction had 8 bases not matched to a gene; V was cut back by 4 bases and J by 5 bases. CDR3 protein: CASSTAGTGVRNTIYF. The CDR3 DNA reads as TGTGCCAGTAGTACCGCCGGGACAGGGGTTAGAAACACCATATATTTT.